This entry lists 20 T cell receptor beta chains sequenced from one sample in a study of T cell changes during pregnancy in multiple sclerosis. The data were produced by immunoSEQ multiplex PCR, yet TCRdb's version contains in-frame clones alone and is incomplete. In the table there are tens of thousands of clones, roughly nine tenths of which are singletons. The sequences come from CD4+ T cells from peripheral blood mononuclear cells, collected in the second trimester of pregnancy. These receptors were obtained from a female donor in good health, enrolled as a control in a pregnancy study.

The chain recombines TRBV18 with TRBJ2-7, with 10 bases lining up with TRBD2. The CDR3 contains 16 residues. Germline-derived CDR1 and CDR2 are KGHSH and LQKENI. The V and J ends lost 5 bases and 3 bases, in that order; junction bases with no gene match: 10. The CDR3 reads CASSGTGTSAGYEQYF. The CDR3 region has the DNA TGTGCCAGCTCAGGTACCGGGACTAGCGCGGGCTACGAGCAGTACTTC.

The chain couples TRBV29-1 to TRBJ1-1, with unresolved D. CDR1 is SQVTM, CDR2 ANQGSEA, per germline. This CDR3 contains 11 residues. V was pared by 7 bases and J by 6 bases, with 12 bases between. CDR3 in amino acids: CSGAIGAEAFF. DNA for the CDR3: TGCAGCGGGGCGATCGGGGCTGAAGCTTTCTTT.

The chain combines TRBV6-1 with TRBJ2-1; 13 nucleotides match TRBD2. Germline-derived CDR1 and CDR2 are MNHNS and SASEGT. J lost 9 bases, V lost 3 bases, and 8 bases had no gene match. The CDR3 extends over 16 amino acids. This CDR3 reads CASSEGTSGIRGEQFF. CDR3 nucleotide sequence: TGTGCCAGCAGTGAGGGGACTAGCGGGATACGGGGTGAGCAGTTCTTC.

The chain links TRBV29-1 to TRBJ2-5; no definite D call. The germline V and J ends were trimmed by 1 base and 5 bases, with 11 bases remaining between them. In germline, CDR1 is SQVTM, CDR2 ANQGSEA. CDR3 size: 13 residues. Here the CDR3 reads CSVEVSVGETQYF. The DNA for the CDR3 is TGCAGCGTTGAAGTCAGCGTCGGGGAGACCCAGTACTTC.

The gene calls are TRBV19 and TRBJ2-7, with D unclear. The length of the CDR3 is 15 residues. V gave up 2 bases and J gave up 5 bases, with 16 bases separating them. Germline V gene lookup returns CDR1 LNHDA and CDR2 SQIVND (reference sequence). The CDR3: CASSITVQLSNEQYF. CDR3 nucleotides: TGTGCCAGTAGTATAACGGTTCAATTGTCCAACGAGCAGTACTTC.

V and J are TRBV11-2 and TRBJ2-1; 7 bases agree with TRBD2. CDR3 length: 18 amino acids. Germline CDR1 reads SGHAT; CDR2 reads FQNNGV. After removal of 2 bases from V and 6 bases from J, the junction contained 16 bases not matched to a gene. Here the CDR3 DNA reads TGTGCCAGCAGCTTATTTCCCAGCGGGACGAGCCAACCCAATGAGCAGTTCTTC. It yields the protein CASSLFPSGTSQPNEQFF.

This chain joins TRBV11-2 and TRBJ1-3, with 11 positions matching TRBD1. Trimming took 2 bases from V and 1 from J; bases not matched to a gene: 4. The CDR3 is 17 residues long. Germline-derived CDR1 and CDR2 are SGHAT and FQNNGV. CDR3 region: CASSLPDRGRSGNTIYF. CDR3 DNA: TGTGCCAGCAGCTTACCGGACAGGGGGCGATCTGGAAACACCATATATTTT.

This chain uses TRBV2 with TRBJ1-2, with no clear D. CDR1 is SNHLY, CDR2 FYNNEI, per germline. V was trimmed by 3 bases and J by 8 bases, leaving 19 bases between them. CDR3 size: 15 residues. Here the CDR3 reads CASSDRSTGAGGYTF. The CDR3 region has the DNA TGTGCCAGCAGTGACCGATCGACGGGAGCCGGAGGCTACACCTTC.

The chain carries TRBV5-6 and TRBJ2-7; D is perhaps TRBD1 (6 bases). CDR1 and CDR2 from the germline V gene are SGHDT and YYEEEE. The V end lost 2 bases, the J end lost 3 bases, and 9 bases lay between the germline ends. The CDR3 extends over 13 amino acids. The CDR3 here is CASSLTGIYEQYF. CDR3 nucleotides: TGTGCCAGCAGCTTAACAGGGATCTACGAGCAGTACTTC.

This chain links TRBV25-1 with TRBJ2-1; 9 positions match TRBD2. Germline lookup yields CDR1 MGHDK and CDR2 SYGVNS. The CDR3 spans 16 residues. V trimming: 6 bases; J trimming: 5 bases; junction bases outside the gene matches: 11. As DNA, the CDR3 is TGTGCCAGCAGCCTAGGGGTGCGGGGGGGTAACAATGAGCAGTTCTTC. Its translation is CASSLGVRGGNNEQFF.

This sequence joins TRBV30 and TRBJ2-1; 7 nucleotides align to TRBD2. The ends lost 2 bases at V and 5 bases at J; junction bases unmatched: 6. CDR3 length: 14 residues. Germline-derived CDR1 and CDR2 are GTSNPN and SVGIG (reference sequence). The CDR3 nucleotides read TGTGCCTGGAGTCCAGGGAGGGTCCACAATGAGCAGTTCTTC. Translated: CAWSPGRVHNEQFF.

CDR3 bases: TGTGCCAGTAGTAACCGGGAGGGGACCTACGAGCAGTACTTC. Amino acids: CASSNREGTYEQYF. The J gene is TRBJ2-7, the V gene TRBV19, with TRBD2 identical over 8 bases. V gave up 4 bases and J gave up 2 bases; unmatched junction bases: 4. Germline V gives CDR1 LNHDA, CDR2 SQIVND (reference sequence). This CDR3 region has 14 residues.

This clone was counted a few times. This rearrangement joins TRBV4-1 to TRBJ1-1; 7 positions agree with TRBD1. Germline assignment: CDR1 MGHRA and CDR2 YSYEKL. This CDR3 is built from 14 residues. Trimming at V came to 3 bases and at J to 4 bases, leaving 5 bases not matched to a gene. CDR3 protein: CASSHRGQVTEAFF. CDR3 in DNA: TGCGCCAGCAGCCATAGGGGGCAGGTCACTGAAGCTTTCTTT.

The chain joins TRBV11-2 to TRBJ2-7; a possible D gene is TRBD2 (5 bases). Trimming took 2 bases from V and 3 from J, leaving 14 bases between them. Per germline, CDR1 SGHAT and CDR2 FQNNGV. This CDR3 has 15 amino acids. CDR3 nucleotide sequence: TGTGCCAGCAGCTTAAGCGGAAGCCCCATCTACGAGCAGTACTTC. It yields the protein CASSLSGSPIYEQYF.

The chain links TRBV5-6 to TRBJ2-2, with TRBD1 as a possible D gene (5 bases). The V end was cut by 6 bases, the J end by 1 base, with 16 bases between. This CDR3 has 16 amino acids. Germline V gene lookup returns CDR1 SGHDT and CDR2 YYEEEE. CDR3 DNA sequence: TGTGCCAGCAACCCTCGACAGCTACAGAACACCGGGGAGCTGTTTTTT. Translated, it gives CASNPRQLQNTGELFF.

CDR3 nucleotides: TGTGCCAGCAGCGCGCAAGACCTAGGGGTAGTTGAAGCTTTCTTT. Translation gives CASSAQDLGVVEAFF. This sequence joins TRBV9 and TRBJ1-1; weak D call: TRBD1 (5 bases). This CDR3 spans 15 amino acids. V lost 3 bases, J lost 7 bases, and 19 bases lay in between. The germline V gene has CDR1 SGDLS and CDR2 YYNGEE. Filled out from reference TRBV9 and TRBJ1-1, the complete variable domain reads DSGVTQTPKHLITATGQRVTLRCSPRSGDLSVYWYQQSLDQGLQFLIQYYNGEERAKGNILERFSAQQFPDLHSELNLSSLELGDSALYFCASSAQDLGVVEAFFGQGTRLTVV.

The V gene is TRBV5-4, the J gene TRBJ2-7; maybe TRBD1 (6 bases). This CDR3 spans 16 amino acids. The germline V gene has CDR1 SGHNT and CDR2 YYREEE (reference sequence). Trimming stripped 3 bases from V and 4 bases from J, with 20 bases between. This CDR3 reads CASSSAGGVLEYEQYF. The CDR3 nucleotides read TGTGCCAGCAGCTCCGCTGGGGGCGTTCTCGAGTACGAGCAGTACTTC.

The chain is built from TRBV7-9 and TRBJ2-5; 8 bases match TRBD2. Per the germline V gene, CDR1 is SEHNR and CDR2 is FQNEAQ (reference sequence). Trimming took 3 bases from V and 4 from J; bases not matched to a gene: 4. The CDR3 loop spans 14 amino acids. The CDR3 region is CASSFRAGGETQYF. The DNA of the CDR3 is TGTGCCAGCAGCTTCCGTGCGGGGGGAGAGACCCAGTACTTC.

The V and J genes are TRBV6-5 and TRBJ1-2; 8 bases match TRBD1. The trim removed 5 bases at V and 7 bases at J, leaving 6 bases unmatched. Germline CDR1 is MNHEY and CDR2 is SVGAGI. This CDR3 is 13 amino acids long. DNA of the CDR3: TGTGCCAGCAGTGAGGGACAGGCCGTTGGCTACACCTTC. Residues: CASSEGQAVGYTF.

The rearrangement joins TRBV7-2 to TRBJ1-4; the match to TRBD1 covers 10 bases. J gave up 5 bases and V 6 bases, and 6 bases lay outside the gene matches. Per the germline V gene, CDR1 is SGHTA and CDR2 is FQGNSA. This CDR3 comprises 15 residues. In DNA, the CDR3 is TGTGCCAGCAGAGTGACAGGGGGCGGAAATGAAAAACTGTTTTTT. Protein sequence: CASRVTGGGNEKLFF.